This TCR beta chain is drawn from a study of regulatory T cells in long-lasting Graves disease. Notes on the study in general: A greater number of public clonotypes (approximately 2,500) was shared by persistent patients than by new patients (about 990).

Investigators prepared the TCR beta libraries by applying iRepertoire HTBI primers and Arm-PCR of CDR3 regions. TCRdb reprocessed the multiplex PCR reads via MiXCR and lists one record per CDR3 protein. This table holds roughly 450,000 distinct CDR3 sequences, roughly a quarter found once. For this clonotype: Antigen unknown.

This CDR3 spans 17 amino acids. V lost 8 bases to trimming and J lost 0 bases, with 17 bases between them. Germline loops: CDR1 SGHTA, CDR2 FQGTGA. Indicated time point: persistent/refractory GD, antithyroid drugs over 5 years with positive TRAb. The TCR library was prepared using RNA isolated from PBMCs. V usage is TRBV7-3 and J usage is TRBJ2-6, with D possibly being TRBD2 (7 bases). This TCR came from a female donor with Graves disease. This sample comprised peripheral blood mononuclear cells (PBMCs), obtained when the disease was refractory, from a patient treated with antithyroid drugs. The CDR3 is CASGRGGTSSGANVLTF. CDR3 coding DNA: TGTGCCAGCGGTAGGGGGGGGACCAGCTCTGGGGCCAACGTCCTGACTTTC.